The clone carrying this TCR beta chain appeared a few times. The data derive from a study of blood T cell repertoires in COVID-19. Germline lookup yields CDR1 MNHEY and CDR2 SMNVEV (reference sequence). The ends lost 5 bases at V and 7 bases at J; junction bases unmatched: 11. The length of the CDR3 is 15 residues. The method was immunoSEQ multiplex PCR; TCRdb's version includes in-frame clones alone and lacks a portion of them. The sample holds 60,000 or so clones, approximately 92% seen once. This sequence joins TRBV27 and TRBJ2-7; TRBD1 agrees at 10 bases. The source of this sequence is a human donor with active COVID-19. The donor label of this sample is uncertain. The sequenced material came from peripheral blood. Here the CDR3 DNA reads TGTGCCAGCAGTCCGCACCGGGACAGGGGATGGGAGCAGTACTTC. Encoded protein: CASSPHRDRGWEQYF.